Described below is a single TCR beta chain sequence and its context. Its matching antigen is unknown. This sample is drawn from a study of blood T cells in healthy people across ages. Broader study findings: Naive and antigen-experienced cells could not be conclusively compared, given unsorted PBMCs.

Investigators took about 9.1 milliliters of peripheral blood from every donor. PBMCs were isolated at a quantity of at least 7 million per sample. A sample-barcoded 5' primer and a J-beta primer mix were used in a second PCR of roughly 6 to 11 cycles. The template-switch adaptor was a 5' adaptor with 12 random nucleotides. It tagged each cDNA molecule. TCRdb re-derived calls from the 5' RACE reads in MiXCR, one entry per CDR3 protein. The data contain about 510,000 distinct CDR3 sequences, around 27% of them seen just once; the ten biggest clones take up approximately 3.3%. This sample was also put to use in a study of T cells of mothers and their children.

The TCR was taken from a boy aged 2-15 years in good health. Sequences were obtained from blood.

The CDR3 region is CASSQDDYNEQFF. CDR3 in DNA: TGTGCCAGCAGCCAAGATGACTACAATGAGCAGTTCTTC. The chain couples TRBV14 to TRBJ2-1; no clear D gene. Per the germline V gene, CDR1 is SGHDN and CDR2 is FVKESK. The CDR3 consists of 13 residues. Trimming removed 0 bases from V and 3 bases from J, with 3 bases in between.